A selection of T cell receptor beta chains follows, all from one sample in a study of T-cell memory formation after mild COVID-19. MiXCR, run by TCRdb on the 5' RACE reads, gives a single entry per CDR3 protein. The table has hundreds of thousands of distinct CDR3 sequences, over 20% seen once. Sequencing was performed on PBMCs or a T cell subset sorted from them (not recorded which). The source is an adult woman who had mild COVID-19 (a few samples of this study predate the infection). Cell type and time point are not known. Both conserved end residues are part of each CDR3. Not all rows give a size; the values are once, few, many and, for expanded clones, a class.

J gene | V gene | clone size | CDR3 protein
TRBJ1-5 | TRBV3-1 | few | CASSQGGFGPVGSNQPQHF
TRBJ2-7 | TRBV11-2 | few | CASSLSTVLYEQYF
TRBJ1-5 | TRBV12-3/TRBV12-4 | few | CASSLDSHQPQHF
TRBJ2-2 | TRBV7-2 | few | CASSFIYRRELFF
TRBJ1-3 | TRBV3-1 | many | CASSQQGSGNTIYF
TRBJ1-1 | TRBV11-3 | . | CASSFTSGGIPEAFF
TRBJ2-7 | TRBV19 | . | CASSILSGTVYEQYF
TRBJ1-2 | TRBV20-1 | few | CSARTAANYGYTF
TRBJ1-2 | TRBV6-6 | . | CASSYSGGNNYGYTF
TRBJ2-1 | TRBV9 | . | CASSADRAVYNEQFF
TRBJ2-1 | TRBV9 | few | CASSLTGAGSRDEQFF
TRBJ2-5 | TRBV7-6 | . | CASSSPGQKETQYF
TRBJ2-4 | TRBV19 | . | CASSIDRWDIQYF
TRBJ2-1 | TRBV5-1 | few | CASSPGLAWGNEQFF
TRBJ1-5 | TRBV20-1 | . | CSASDQSNQPQHF
TRBJ1-1 | TRBV29-1 | few | CSAGTAGGDTEAFF
TRBJ2-7 | TRBV7-2 | few | CASSPRRVLPYEQYF
TRBJ2-5 | TRBV5-6 | once | CASSLPMVGADRETQYF
TRBJ2-6 | TRBV12-3/TRBV12-4 | . | CASSFQGWGNSGANVLTF
TRBJ1-2 | TRBV6-1 | . | CASRETGHYGYTF
TRBJ2-4 | TRBV10-2 | . | CASSDYIWQIQYF
TRBJ2-3 | TRBV29-1 | . | CSVEPGRADTQYF
TRBJ2-3 | TRBV7-2 | . | CASSLARAGTSGRASGTDTQYF
TRBJ2-3 | TRBV11-2 | . | CASSSTLGTGGPVDTQYF
TRBJ2-7 | TRBV11-3 | . | CASSGRQGHKAYEQYF
TRBJ2-7 | TRBV6-5 | . | CASSSFRDRERDEQYF
TRBJ2-3 | TRBV11-1 | few | CASSLAETTDTQYF
TRBJ2-7 | TRBV4-1 | few | CASSLRDRGKYEQYF
TRBJ2-1 | TRBV7-9 | few | CASSFATTDSYNEQFF
TRBJ1-3 | TRBV9 | . | CASSVVGGTAGNTIYF
TRBJ2-7 | TRBV4-1 | few | CASSQYSDSSPSYEQYF
TRBJ1-1 | TRBV5-5 | few | CASSDFRGPLNTEAFF
TRBJ2-3 | TRBV10-3 | few | CATNPGHLGGASTDTQYF